A selection of T cell receptor beta chains follows, all from one sample in a study of CD8+ T cells in alopecia areata. Generated by immunoSEQ multiplex PCR, the TCRdb table keeps only in-frame clones and is missing some. The sample lists around 290,000 clones; roughly 50% were seen once. The sample here was CD4+ T cells sorted from blood, taken at week 24, from a patient treated with tofacitinib. Receptors originate from a human donor with alopecia areata. Each CDR3 is given with its conserved first and last residue. The D gene is left open where the match is weak. Clone size is shown for a subset of rows, as once, few, many or a class of expanded clone.

NA	TRBV6-5	TRBJ1-5	NA	TGTGCCAGCAGCCTCTTACAGGGTGATCAGCCCCAGCATTTT	CASSLLQGDQPQHF
NA	TRBV9	TRBJ1-3	NA	TGTGCCAGCAGCCCCGAAGGGGATCCTGGAAACACCATATATTTT	CASSPEGDPGNTIYF
TRBD2	TRBV5-1	TRBJ2-1	few	TGCGCCAGCAGCTTGACAGCGGGGGGATACAATGAGCAGTTCTTC	CASSLTAGGYNEQFF
NA	TRBV2	TRBJ2-2	NA	TGTGCCAGCAGTCCTCAGATATTGAACACCGGGGAGCTGTTTTTT	CASSPQILNTGELFF
NA	TRBV9	TRBJ1-5	NA	TGTGCCAGCAGCCGGGACACTAGCAATCAGCCCCAGCATTTT	CASSRDTSNQPQHF
NA	TRBV7-3	TRBJ2-7	once	TGTGCCAGCAGCCCCCGCTACGAGCAGTACTTC	CASSPRYEQYF
TRBD2	TRBV7-2	TRBJ2-3	NA	TGTGCCAGCACCCTGGGACTAGCGACCGCAGATACGCAGTATTTT	CASTLGLATADTQYF
NA	TRBV29-1	TRBJ2-3	few	TGCAGCGTTGATATGGGGGCCCTCACAGATACGCAGTATTTT	CSVDMGALTDTQYF
NA	TRBV6-5	TRBJ2-5	few	TGTGCCAGTCGTCTTTGGAATCAAGAGACCCAGTACTTC	CASRLWNQETQYF
NA	TRBV21-1	TRBJ2-3	NA	TGTGCCAGCAGCAGTCCTTTCACAGATACGCAGTATTTT	CASSSPFTDTQYF
TRBD1	TRBV14	TRBJ2-7	NA	TGTGCCAGCAGTCTCAGGGATACCGGGACAGGGTCCTACGAGCAGTACTTC	CASSLRDTGTGSYEQYF
NA	TRBV5-6	TRBJ2-5	NA	TGTGCCAGCAGCGGAACCCGGCACGAAGAGACCCAGTACTTC	CASSGTRHEETQYF
NA	TRBV30	TRBJ2-7	NA	TGTGCCTGGAGTGTCAGCCCCTACGAGCAGTACTTC	CAWSVSPYEQYF
NA	TRBV29-1	TRBJ1-4	few	TGCAGCGTGGCGGCACAGGGCGATGAAAAACTGTTTTTT	CSVAAQGDEKLFF
NA	TRBV27	TRBJ1-2	NA	TGTGCCAGCAGTTTTGAGGGGTCCCTCAACTATGGCTACACCTTC	CASSFEGSLNYGYTF
NA	TRBV30	TRBJ1-6	few	TGTGCCTGGAGCATAAGGGCGTCCCGCTCCGGCTCCTATAATTCACCCCTCCACTTT	CAWSIRASRSGSYNSPLHF
NA	TRBV2	TRBJ1-2	NA	TGTGCCAGCAGTGGGACGACCCCTAACTATGGCTACACCTTC	CASSGTTPNYGYTF
TRBD1	TRBV11-2	TRBJ1-2	NA	TGTGCCAGCAGCATCACGACAGGGGGAATAATCGATGGCTACACCTTC	CASSITTGGIIDGYTF
NA	TRBV5-1	TRBJ2-7	few	TGCGCCAGCAGCCAAGGACGGGAGCAGTACTTC	CASSQGREQYF
TRBD1	TRBV30	TRBJ1-1	NA	TGTGCCTGTCATCCCAACAGGGGTAACACTGAAGCTTTCTTT	CACHPNRGNTEAFF
TRBD1	TRBV25-1	TRBJ2-5	NA	TGTGCCAGCAGTGGGGGACAGGGGGCTTGGGAGACCCAGTACTTC	CASSGGQGAWETQYF
NA	TRBV28	TRBJ1-2	NA	TGTGCCAGCAGTTTACTTCCTACTGGAGGGGGTGGCTACACCTTC	CASSLLPTGGGGYTF
NA	TRBV12-5	TRBJ1-5	NA	TGTGCTAGTGGTTTGGTATCTGGACAGTTCCATCAGCCCCAGCATTTT	CASGLVSGQFHQPQHF
TRBD2	TRBV2	TRBJ2-5	NA	TGTGCCAGCAGTGGAGCTAGCGGGGGGCCAGGGACCCAGTACTTC	CASSGASGGPGTQYF
TRBD1	TRBV29-1	TRBJ2-5	few	TGCAGCGAAAGGACAGGGGAGACCCAGTACTTC	CSERTGETQYF
NA	TRBV5-1	TRBJ2-2	once	TGCGCCAGCAGCTTGGAGCGCAGGGAGGTCACCGGGGAGCTGTTTTTT	CASSLERREVTGELFF
NA	TRBV6-6	TRBJ1-5	few	TGTGCCAGCGAAGGACAGCTCTATCAGCCCCAGCATTTT	CASEGQLYQPQHF
TRBD1	TRBV4-1	TRBJ1-2	NA	TGCGCCAGCAGCCAAGTTTCAACGGGGACAGCGGATCATACTCGTTATGGCTACACCTTC	CASSQVSTGTADHTRYGYTF
NA	TRBV29-1	TRBJ2-7	NA	TGCAGCGTTGTTGTGGGGGCTGAAGAGCAGTACTTC	CSVVVGAEEQYF
NA	TRBV18	TRBJ1-4	few	TGTGCCAGCTCGGAGGGGGGAACAACTAATGAAAAACTGTTTTTT	CASSEGGTTNEKLFF
NA	TRBV15	TRBJ1-6	NA	TGTGCCACCAGCTCCCGGGACGGAAATTCACCCCTCCACTTT	CATSSRDGNSPLHF
NA	TRBV2	TRBJ2-2	NA	TGTGCCAGCAGAGGGGACTCTGCTCCCTGGGAGCTGTTTTTT	CASRGDSAPWELFF